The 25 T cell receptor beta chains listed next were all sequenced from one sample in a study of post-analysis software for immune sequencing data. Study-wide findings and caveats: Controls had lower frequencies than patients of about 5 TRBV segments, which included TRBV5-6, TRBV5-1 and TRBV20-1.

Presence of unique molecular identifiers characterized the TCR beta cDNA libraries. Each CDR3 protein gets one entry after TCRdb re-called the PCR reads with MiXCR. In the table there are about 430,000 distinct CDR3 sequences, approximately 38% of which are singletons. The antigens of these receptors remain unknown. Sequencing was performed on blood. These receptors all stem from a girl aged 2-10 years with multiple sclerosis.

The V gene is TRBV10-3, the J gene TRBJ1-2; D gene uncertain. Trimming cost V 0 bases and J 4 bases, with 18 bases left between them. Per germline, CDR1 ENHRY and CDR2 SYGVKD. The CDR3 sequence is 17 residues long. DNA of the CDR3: TGTGCCATCAGTGAGTCCGATACCGATCCTTACTCCTATGGCTACACCTTC. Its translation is CAISESDTDPYSYGYTF.

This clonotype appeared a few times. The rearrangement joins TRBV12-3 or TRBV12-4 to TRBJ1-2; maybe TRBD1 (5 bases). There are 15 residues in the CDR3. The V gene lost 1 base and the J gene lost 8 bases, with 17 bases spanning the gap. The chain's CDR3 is CASSLGGGRADGYTF. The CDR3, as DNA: TGTGCCAGCAGTTTAGGGGGTGGCAGGGCGGACGGCTACACCTTC.

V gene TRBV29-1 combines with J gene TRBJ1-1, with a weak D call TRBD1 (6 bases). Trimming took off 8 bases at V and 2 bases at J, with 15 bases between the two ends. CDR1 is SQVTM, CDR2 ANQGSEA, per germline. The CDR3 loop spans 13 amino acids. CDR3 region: CSSEGGINTEAFF. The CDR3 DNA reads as TGCAGCTCGGAGGGGGGGATTAACACTGAAGCTTTCTTT.

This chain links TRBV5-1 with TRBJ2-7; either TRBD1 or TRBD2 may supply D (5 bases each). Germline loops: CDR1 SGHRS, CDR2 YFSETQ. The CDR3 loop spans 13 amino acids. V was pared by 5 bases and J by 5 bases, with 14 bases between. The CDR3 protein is CASRGTGRNEQYF. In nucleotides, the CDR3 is TGCGCCAGCAGGGGGACCGGGCGCAACGAGCAGTACTTC.

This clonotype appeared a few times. CDR3 sequence reads: CASSQDRGWKQETQYF. CDR3 bases: TGTGCCAGCAGCCAAGATCGGGGGTGGAAACAAGAGACCCAGTACTTC. V and J are TRBV3-1 and TRBJ2-5; weak D call: TRBD2 (6 bases). Trimming pared 0 bases from V and 2 bases from J, leaving 13 bases between. The V gene's germline CDR1 is LGHDT and CDR2 YNNKEL (reference sequence). This CDR3 is built from 16 residues.

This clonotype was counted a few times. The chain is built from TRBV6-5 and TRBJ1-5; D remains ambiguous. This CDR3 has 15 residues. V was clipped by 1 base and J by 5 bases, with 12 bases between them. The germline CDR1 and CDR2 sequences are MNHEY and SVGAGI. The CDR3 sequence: CASSYYPLGDQPQHF. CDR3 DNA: TGTGCCAGCAGTTACTATCCCCTAGGCGATCAGCCCCAGCATTTT.

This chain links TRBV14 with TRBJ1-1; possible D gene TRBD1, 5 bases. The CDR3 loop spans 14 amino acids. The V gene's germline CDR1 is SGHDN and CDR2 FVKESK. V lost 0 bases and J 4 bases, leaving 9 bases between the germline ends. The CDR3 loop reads CASSQEIGVTEAFF. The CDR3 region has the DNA TGTGCCAGCAGCCAAGAAATAGGGGTCACTGAAGCTTTCTTT.

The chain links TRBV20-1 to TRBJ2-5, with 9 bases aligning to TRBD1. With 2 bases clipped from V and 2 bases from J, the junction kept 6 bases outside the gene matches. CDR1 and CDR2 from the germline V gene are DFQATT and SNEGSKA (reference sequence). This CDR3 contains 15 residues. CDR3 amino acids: CSARPIDRGQETQYF. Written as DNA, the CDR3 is TGCAGTGCTAGACCGATTGACAGGGGGCAAGAGACCCAGTACTTC.

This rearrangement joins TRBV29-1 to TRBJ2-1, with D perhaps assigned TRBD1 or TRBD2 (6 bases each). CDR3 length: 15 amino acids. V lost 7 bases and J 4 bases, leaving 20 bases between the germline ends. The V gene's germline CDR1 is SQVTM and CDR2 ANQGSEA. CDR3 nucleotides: TGCAGCGACCTCGGAGGGGGATATTCATACAATGAGCAGTTCTTC. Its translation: CSDLGGGYSYNEQFF.

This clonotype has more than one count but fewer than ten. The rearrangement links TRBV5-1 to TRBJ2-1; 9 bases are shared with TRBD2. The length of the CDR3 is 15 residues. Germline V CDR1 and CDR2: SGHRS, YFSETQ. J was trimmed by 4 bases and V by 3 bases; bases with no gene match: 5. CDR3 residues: CASSSLAGNYNEQFF. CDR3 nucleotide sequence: TGCGCCAGCAGCTCCCTAGCGGGGAATTACAATGAGCAGTTCTTC. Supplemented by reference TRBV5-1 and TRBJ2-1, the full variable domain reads KAGVTQTPRYLIKTRGQQVTLSCSPISGHRSVSWYQQTPGQGLQFLFEYFSETQRNKGNFPGRFSGRQFSNSRSEMNVSTLELGDSALYLCASSSLAGNYNEQFFGPGTRLTVL.

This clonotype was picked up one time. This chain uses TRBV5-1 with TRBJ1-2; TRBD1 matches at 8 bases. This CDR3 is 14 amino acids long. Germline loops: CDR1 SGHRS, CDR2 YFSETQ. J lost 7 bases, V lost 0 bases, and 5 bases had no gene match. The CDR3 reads CASSLGQGAPGYTF. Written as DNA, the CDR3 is TGCGCCAGCAGCTTGGGGCAGGGGGCACCTGGCTACACCTTC.

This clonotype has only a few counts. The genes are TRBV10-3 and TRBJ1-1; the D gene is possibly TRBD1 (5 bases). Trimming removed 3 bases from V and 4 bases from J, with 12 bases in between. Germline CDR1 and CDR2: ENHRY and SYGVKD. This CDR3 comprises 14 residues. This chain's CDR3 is CAISDTGRGTEAFF. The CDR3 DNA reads TGTGCCATCAGTGATACGGGACGGGGCACTGAAGCTTTCTTT.

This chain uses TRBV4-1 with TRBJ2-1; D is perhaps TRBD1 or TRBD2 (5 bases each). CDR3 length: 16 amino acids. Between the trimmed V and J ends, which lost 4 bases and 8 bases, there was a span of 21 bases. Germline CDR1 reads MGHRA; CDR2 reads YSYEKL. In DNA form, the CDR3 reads TGCGCCAGCAGCCGAACCGCCGGGACCTCTTACGATGAGCAGTTCTTC. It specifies CASSRTAGTSYDEQFF.

CDR3 in DNA: TGTGCCAGCAGTTTCCCCGGGAACACTGAAGCTTTCTTT. Amino acids: CASSFPGNTEAFF. The rearrangement uses TRBV7-9 and TRBJ1-1, with no clear D. The CDR3 contains 13 residues. The germline V gene has CDR1 SEHNR and CDR2 FQNEAQ (reference sequence). The germline V and J ends were trimmed by 6 bases and 1 base, with 9 bases remaining between them.

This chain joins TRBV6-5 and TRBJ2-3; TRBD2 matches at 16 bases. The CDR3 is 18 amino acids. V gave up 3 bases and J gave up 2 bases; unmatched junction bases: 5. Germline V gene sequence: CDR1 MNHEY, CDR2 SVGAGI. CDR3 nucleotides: TGTGCCAGCAGTTATCCCGGGACTAGCGGGAGGGACACAGATACGCAGTATTTT. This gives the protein CASSYPGTSGRDTDTQYF.

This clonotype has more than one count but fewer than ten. The CDR3 sequence is CASSLGLAGGSSYNEQFF. In nucleotides, the CDR3 is TGTGCCAGCAGCTTAGGACTAGCGGGGGGCAGCTCCTACAATGAGCAGTTCTTC. The chain recombines TRBV7-3 with TRBJ2-1; 14 nucleotides agree with TRBD2. Per germline, CDR1 SGHTA and CDR2 FQGTGA. The CDR3 is made up of 18 amino acids. Losses at the gene ends were 2 bases for V and 0 bases for J; bases not matched to a gene: 3.

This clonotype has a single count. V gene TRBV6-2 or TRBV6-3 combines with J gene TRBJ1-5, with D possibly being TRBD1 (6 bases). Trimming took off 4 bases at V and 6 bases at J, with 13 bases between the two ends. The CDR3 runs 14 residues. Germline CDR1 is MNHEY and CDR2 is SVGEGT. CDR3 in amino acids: CASSFQGSSQPQHF. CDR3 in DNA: TGTGCCAGCAGTTTCCAGGGGAGTAGTCAGCCCCAGCATTTT.

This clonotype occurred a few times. DNA for the CDR3: TGTGCCATCAGTGAGGAGGGACTTGGGTATGGCTACACCTTC. This codes for CAISEEGLGYGYTF. The chain is built from TRBV10-3 and TRBJ1-2; D perhaps matches TRBD1 (5 bases). CDR1 is ENHRY, CDR2 SYGVKD, per germline. Trimming stripped 2 bases from V and 5 bases from J, with 12 bases between. The CDR3 runs 14 residues.

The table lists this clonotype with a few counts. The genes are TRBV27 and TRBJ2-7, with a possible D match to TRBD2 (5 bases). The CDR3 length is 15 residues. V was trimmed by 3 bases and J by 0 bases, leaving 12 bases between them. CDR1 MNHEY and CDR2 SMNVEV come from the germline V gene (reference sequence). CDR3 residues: CASSFQMGSSYEQYF. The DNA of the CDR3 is TGTGCCAGCAGTTTCCAAATGGGGAGCTCCTACGAGCAGTACTTC.

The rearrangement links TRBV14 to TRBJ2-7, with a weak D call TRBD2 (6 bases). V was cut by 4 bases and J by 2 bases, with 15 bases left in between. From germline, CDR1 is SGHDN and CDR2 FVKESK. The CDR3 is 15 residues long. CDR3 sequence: CASSPRTKWAYEQYF. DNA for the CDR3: TGTGCCAGCAGCCCCAGGACTAAATGGGCCTACGAGCAGTACTTC.

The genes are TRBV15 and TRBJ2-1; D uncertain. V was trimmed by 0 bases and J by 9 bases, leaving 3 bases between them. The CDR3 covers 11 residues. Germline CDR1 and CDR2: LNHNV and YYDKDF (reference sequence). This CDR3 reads CATSREVEQFF. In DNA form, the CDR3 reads TGTGCCACCAGCAGAGAAGTTGAGCAGTTCTTC.

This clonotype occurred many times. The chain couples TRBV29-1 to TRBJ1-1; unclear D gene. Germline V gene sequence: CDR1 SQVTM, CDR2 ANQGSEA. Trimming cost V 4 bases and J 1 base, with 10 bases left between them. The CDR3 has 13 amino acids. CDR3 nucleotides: TGCAGCGTTGCGCAGTATTCGAACACTGAAGCTTTCTTT. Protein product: CSVAQYSNTEAFF.

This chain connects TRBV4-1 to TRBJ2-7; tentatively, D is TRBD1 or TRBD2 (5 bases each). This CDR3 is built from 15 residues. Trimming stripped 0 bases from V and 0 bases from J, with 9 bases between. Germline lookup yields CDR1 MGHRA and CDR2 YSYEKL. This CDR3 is CASSQEWGSSYEQYF. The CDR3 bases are TGCGCCAGCAGCCAAGAGTGGGGGAGCTCCTACGAGCAGTACTTC.

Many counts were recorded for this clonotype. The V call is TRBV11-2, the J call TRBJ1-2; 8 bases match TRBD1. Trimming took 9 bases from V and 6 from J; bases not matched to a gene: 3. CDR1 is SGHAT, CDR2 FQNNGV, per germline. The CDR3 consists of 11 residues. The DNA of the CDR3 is TGTGCCAGTGGACAGGGCAATGGCTACACCTTC. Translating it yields CASGQGNGYTF.

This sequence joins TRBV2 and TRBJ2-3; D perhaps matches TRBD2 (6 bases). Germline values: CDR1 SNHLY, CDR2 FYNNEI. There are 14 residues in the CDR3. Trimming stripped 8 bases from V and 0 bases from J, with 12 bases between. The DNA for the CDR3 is TGTGCCAGCGCTGGACTAATAAGCACAGATACGCAGTATTTT. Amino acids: CASAGLISTDTQYF.